Each of the 23 T cell receptor beta chains below was sequenced from the same sample in a study of metastatic and nonmetastatic thyroid tumors. No patient had received any treatment before thyroid surgery. TCRdb reprocessed the PCR reads via MiXCR. The table has 35,000 to 50,000 clones, roughly 14% seen once. Sequencing input: blood. The source of these receptors is a female donor with papillary thyroid cancer or a benign thyroid nodule (not recorded which). Some clones in this sample may be carry-over from other donors' samples.

The table lists this clone with many counts. The gene calls are TRBV5-1 and TRBJ2-3, with 8 bases fitting TRBD1. Unmatched junction bases numbered 4, after V lost 4 bases and J lost 0 bases. This CDR3 contains 15 residues. CDR1 is SGHRS and CDR2 is YFSETQ in the germline V gene. The CDR3 is CASSPTGDSTDTQYF. The CDR3 DNA is TGCGCCAGCAGCCCGACAGGGGACAGCACAGATACGCAGTATTTT.

In its sample, this clone ranks as medium-sized (0.01 to 0.1%). V is TRBV6-1 and J is TRBJ1-2; D possibly corresponds to TRBD1 (5 bases). CDR1 is MNHNS, CDR2 SASEGT, per germline. CDR3 size: 13 residues. The V end lost 5 bases, the J end lost 8 bases, and 15 bases lay between the germline ends. DNA for the CDR3: TGTGCCAGCAGTAGGGACGTATTGGAAGGCTACACCTTC. Translation: CASSRDVLEGYTF.

In its sample, this clone was seen many times. The J gene is TRBJ2-5, the V gene TRBV5-1; D unresolved. CDR1 is SGHRS, CDR2 YFSETQ, per germline. The length of the CDR3 is 14 residues. V was trimmed by 2 bases and J by 4 bases, leaving 12 bases between them. The CDR3 sequence: CASSLTTQRETQYF. DNA of the CDR3: TGCGCCAGCAGCTTAACGACTCAACGAGAGACCCAGTACTTC.

This clone was recorded at least ten times. This chain uses TRBV5-1 with TRBJ1-1, with D possibly TRBD1 on 5 matching bases. Germline V gene sequence: CDR1 SGHRS, CDR2 YFSETQ. The V gene lost 0 bases and the J gene lost 5 bases, with 11 bases spanning the gap. CDR3 length: 14 residues. The CDR3 spells CASSLAAGRTEAFF. CDR3 in DNA: TGCGCCAGCAGCTTGGCAGCAGGGAGAACTGAAGCTTTCTTT.

This clone showed up many times. The chain carries TRBV7-2 and TRBJ2-7, with D possibly being TRBD1 (7 bases). Germline CDR1 SGHTA, CDR2 FQGNSA. The CDR3 runs to 15 residues. V was shortened by 5 bases and J by 4 bases, with 18 bases between the two germline ends. The CDR3 DNA is TGTGCCAGCAGCCGAGGCGGGACAGAGGGTTACGAGCAGTACTTC. It translates to CASSRGGTEGYEQYF.

This clone appeared a few times. The genes are TRBV2 and TRBJ1-3; D gene unclear. The CDR3 totals 15 residues. V was trimmed by 8 bases and J by 2 bases, leaving 16 bases between them. Germline lookup yields CDR1 SNHLY and CDR2 FYNNEI. CDR3 in amino acids: CASSREDHTGNTIYF. CDR3 coding DNA: TGTGCCAGCTCCCGCGAGGATCACACTGGAAACACCATATATTTT.

Remarks on this clone: Distinct nucleotide sequences in the sample also encode this CDR3. The chain couples TRBV20-1 to TRBJ2-7; D not resolved. The CDR3 has 9 residues. CDR1 and CDR2 (germline): DFQATT, SNEGSKA (reference sequence). This CDR3 is CSEALRQYF. In nucleotides, the CDR3 is TGCAGCGAAGCGTTACGGCAGTACTTC.

This clone was counted many times. V gene TRBV2 combines with J gene TRBJ2-1; D gene uncertain. The CDR3 consists of 14 residues. Trimming pared 8 bases from V and 0 bases from J, leaving 11 bases between. Germline V gene sequence: CDR1 SNHLY, CDR2 FYNNEI. CDR3 protein: CASGSRYSYNEQFF. The CDR3 DNA is TGTGCCAGCGGTAGCCGATACTCCTACAATGAGCAGTTCTTC.

This clone was seen many times. The chain couples TRBV5-1 to TRBJ2-2, with D unclear. CDR1 SGHRS and CDR2 YFSETQ come from the germline V gene. The CDR3 sequence is 16 residues long. Trimming cost V 0 bases and J 3 bases, with 12 bases left between them. CDR3 sequence: CASSLDSVHDTGELFF. The CDR3 coding sequence is TGCGCCAGCAGCTTGGATTCAGTCCACGACACCGGGGAGCTGTTTTTT.

This clone has ten or more counts. This may be a read error: a much more frequent sequence differs by one nucleotide. The CDR3 DNA is TGTGCCGCCGAGGCCAGTCAAGTCTCCGAGCAGTACTTC. Protein sequence: CAAEASQVSEQYF. The chain is built from TRBV24-1 and TRBJ2-7, with D unresolved. The germline V gene encodes CDR1 KGHDR and CDR2 SFDVKD. V lost 12 bases, J lost 6 bases, and 20 bases lay in between. This CDR3 has 13 residues.

This clone was counted at least ten times. V and J are TRBV2 and TRBJ1-4; no definite D call. This CDR3 has 14 amino acids. V lost 5 bases, J lost 6 bases, and 13 bases lay in between. CDR1 and CDR2 from the germline V gene are SNHLY and FYNNEI. Here the CDR3 DNA reads TGTGCCAGCAGTTTGGTCCCACCAGATGAAAAACTGTTTTTT. Its translation is CASSLVPPDEKLFF.

This clone showed up many times. The V call is TRBV2, the J call TRBJ2-7, with D hard to call. The germline V gene encodes CDR1 SNHLY and CDR2 FYNNEI. Trimming shortened V by 4 bases and J by 5 bases, and 15 bases separated the two germline ends. This CDR3 spans 14 amino acids. CDR3: CASSAYGEGNEQYF. The DNA of the CDR3 is TGTGCCAGCAGTGCGTACGGAGAAGGGAACGAGCAGTACTTC.

The chain recombines TRBV5-1 with TRBJ1-2; 8 positions match TRBD1. The CDR3 covers 20 residues. Looked up from germline, CDR1 is SGHRS and CDR2 is YFSETQ. The trim removed 1 base at V and 1 base at J, leaving 18 bases unmatched. CDR3 loop: CASSLHMSVAGTGDNYGYTF. CDR3 DNA: TGCGCCAGCAGCTTGCATATGTCGGTCGCTGGGACAGGAGATAACTATGGCTACACCTTC.

There are many counts of this clone. The chain combines TRBV11-2 with TRBJ2-2; D is perhaps TRBD2 (5 bases). V dropped 8 bases and J dropped 6 bases, with 13 bases sitting between them. The length of the CDR3 is 13 residues. Looked up from germline, CDR1 is SGHAT and CDR2 is FQNNGV. CDR3 amino acids: CASRGSDPGELFF. DNA for the CDR3: TGTGCCAGCCGGGGATCAGACCCCGGGGAGCTGTTTTTT. The variable domain in full, completed from reference TRBV11-2 and TRBJ2-2, reads EAGVAQSPRYKIIEKRQSVAFWCNPISGHATLYWYQQILGQGPKLLIQFQNNGVVDDSQLPKDRFSAERLKGVDSTLKIQPAKLEDSAVYLCASRGSDPGELFFGEGSRLTVL.

With respect to this clone: A junction boundary mismatches the germline segment, possibly from a read error. The chain combines TRBV28 with TRBJ2-7; perhaps TRBD2 as D (6 bases). The CDR3 is 16 amino acids. The V gene's germline CDR1 is MDHEN and CDR2 SYDVKM. CDR3 DNA: TGTGCCGGCAGTTCTCTCTCCGGGACTCTCATCTACGAGAAGTACTTC. It yields the protein CAGSSLSGTLIYEKYF.

This sequence joins TRBV28 and TRBJ1-2; D is undetermined. The V end lost 2 bases, the J end lost 0 bases, and 7 bases lay between the germline ends. Germline CDR1 reads MDHEN; CDR2 reads SYDVKM. This CDR3 is 14 amino acids long. CDR3 sequence: CASSLHRTNYGYTF. In DNA form, the CDR3 reads TGTGCCAGCAGTTTACACCGAACTAACTATGGCTACACCTTC.

This clone was counted ten times or more. The V and J genes are TRBV5-6 and TRBJ2-1, with D perhaps given as TRBD1 or TRBD2 (5 bases each). Trimming removed 2 bases from V and 3 bases from J, with 12 bases in between. The CDR3 has 15 amino acids. The germline V gene encodes CDR1 SGHDT and CDR2 YYEEEE. The CDR3 DNA reads as TGTGCCAGCAGCTTTACCACGGGGCGCTACAATGAGCAGTTCTTC. Protein: CASSFTTGRYNEQFF. Full variable domain (outside the CDR3, taken from reference TRBV5-6 and TRBJ2-1): DAGVTQSPTHLIKTRGQQVTLRCSPKSGHDTVSWYQQALGQGPQFIFQYYEEEERQRGNFPDRFSGHQFPNYSSELNVNALLLGDSALYLCASSFTTGRYNEQFFGPGTRLTVL.

This clone has a handful of counts. The chain uses TRBV6-1 and TRBJ2-7; TRBD1 matches 9 bases. Germline loops: CDR1 MNHNS, CDR2 SASEGT. The CDR3 totals 14 residues. The ends lost 5 bases at V and 3 bases at J; junction bases unmatched: 5. The DNA for the CDR3 is TGTGCCAGCAGTCACCCGGGACAGGGCTACGAGCAGTACTTC. Translation: CASSHPGQGYEQYF.

This clone has at least ten counts. The chain is built from TRBV20-1 and TRBJ1-1; tentatively, D is TRBD1 (5 bases). The CDR3 consists of 16 residues. Germline CDR1 and CDR2: DFQATT and SNEGSKA (reference sequence). Deletions cut 3 bases from V and 0 bases from J, with 17 bases between. CDR3 protein: CSARRGGSFMNTEAFF. CDR3 DNA: TGCAGTGCTAGGCGCGGGGGGAGTTTCATGAACACTGAAGCTTTCTTT.

This rearrangement joins TRBV5-1 to TRBJ2-3; D possibly corresponds to TRBD1 (7 bases). This CDR3 spans 14 amino acids. V was clipped by 5 bases and J by 1 base, with 11 bases between them. CDR1 and CDR2 (germline): SGHRS, YFSETQ. CDR3 loop: CASRAGQRTDTQYF. DNA for the CDR3: TGCGCCAGCAGGGCGGGACAGCGCACAGATACGCAGTATTTT.

This clone was seen a few times. The V call is TRBV11-2, the J call TRBJ1-1; 7 bases are a match to TRBD1. V was clipped by 5 bases and J by 1 base; unmatched bases: 4. The CDR3 runs to 14 residues. CDR1 and CDR2 (germline): SGHAT, FQNNGV. The CDR3 loop is CASSEGQPNTEAFF. The CDR3 DNA is TGTGCCAGCAGCGAGGGACAGCCGAACACTGAAGCTTTCTTT.

This clone was seen ten or more times. The chain joins TRBV28 to TRBJ2-1; 11 bases map to TRBD2. Germline loops: CDR1 MDHEN, CDR2 SYDVKM. The CDR3 has 16 amino acids. V lost 7 bases to trimming and J lost 8 bases; unmatched junction nucleotides: 13. CDR3 DNA: TGTGCCAGCACTACCCCCCTTAGCGGGAGGGCCGATGAGCAGTTCTTC. Translation: CASTTPLSGRADEQFF.

This clone came up many times. V gene TRBV6-1 combines with J gene TRBJ1-5, with D possibly TRBD1 on 5 matching bases. This CDR3 has 15 amino acids. Looked up from germline, CDR1 is MNHNS and CDR2 is SASEGT. The V end was cut by 5 bases, the J end by 4 bases, with 15 bases between. The CDR3: CASSSGQGKNQPQHF. CDR3 DNA: TGTGCCAGCAGTAGCGGGCAGGGCAAGAATCAGCCCCAGCATTTT.